A selection of T cell receptor beta chains follows, all from one sample in a study of T-cell memory formation after mild COVID-19. TCRdb re-analysed the 5' RACE reads in MiXCR, keeping a single row per CDR3 protein. This table holds fewer than 110,000 distinct CDR3 sequences, around an eighth found once. The source material was PBMCs or a T cell subset sorted from them (not recorded which). Every receptor here comes from a man aged 18 to 30 who had mild COVID-19 (a few samples of this study predate the infection). Cell type and time point are not known. Both conserved end residues are part of each CDR3. The order of the fields is D gene, J gene, V gene, clone size, CDR3 DNA, CDR3 protein. The D gene is left open where the match is weak. Where a row states a size, it is once, few, many or the class of an expanded clone; other rows omit it.

TRBD2 TRBJ2-3 TRBV7-2 few TGTGCCAGCAGCTTATACCCACTAGCGGGGGTCACAGATACGCAGTATTTT CASSLYPLAGVTDTQYF
. TRBJ2-5 TRBV3-1 . TGTGCCAGCAGACAGGCGACTAGTGAGGAGACCCAGTACTTC CASRQATSEETQYF
. TRBJ1-2 TRBV12-3/TRBV12-4 . TGTGCCAGCGGCTACCCTGGCTACACCTTC CASGYPGYTF
. TRBJ2-3 TRBV12-3/TRBV12-4 many TGTGCCAGCATCACTGGGGGGAGCACAGATACGCAGTATTTT CASITGGSTDTQYF
. TRBJ2-5 TRBV11-2 . TGTGCCAGCAGCCCTGATGGGACCCAGTACTTC CASSPDGTQYF
. TRBJ1-2 TRBV7-9 . TGTGCCAGCAGCTCGGACACGTCTCCCCTCTATGGCTACACCTTC CASSSDTSPLYGYTF
TRBD2 TRBJ2-5 TRBV9 . TGTGCCAGCAGCGCGGGGACTAGCGGTGAGACCCAGTACTTC CASSAGTSGETQYF
. TRBJ2-2 TRBV12-3/TRBV12-4 few TGTGCCAGCAGTTTACCGGCCGGGGAGCTGTTTTTT CASSLPAGELFF
. TRBJ2-1 TRBV4-2 few TGTGCCAGCAGCCCTGCGGGGAGAGGCGACAATGAGCAGTTCTTC CASSPAGRGDNEQFF
. TRBJ1-1 TRBV9 . TGTGCCAGCAGCGCCGAGGTAGGGCCTGAAGCTTTCTTT CASSAEVGPEAFF
. TRBJ2-1 TRBV27 few TGTGCCAGCAGTTATCAGCGGCAGAATGAGCAGTTCTTC CASSYQRQNEQFF
. TRBJ2-7 TRBV9 few TGTGCCAGCAGCGTTGGAATTGGCGAGCAGTACTTC CASSVGIGEQYF
. TRBJ2-1 TRBV6-4 few TGTGCCAGCAGTGAAGGGAGTTTATACAATGAGCAGTTCTTC CASSEGSLYNEQFF
. TRBJ2-5 TRBV10-3 few TGTGCCATCAGTGATAGCGGGACAGGGCCGTACCAAGAGACCCAGTACTTC CAISDSGTGPYQETQYF
. TRBJ2-1 TRBV6-1 few TGTGCCATCCGCCTGGGAAACTACAATGAGCAGTTCTTC CAIRLGNYNEQFF
. TRBJ2-1 TRBV7-6 once TGTGCCAGCAGCCCATTCAGGGGGGAGGTGATCAATGAGCAGTTCTTC CASSPFRGEVINEQFF
TRBD1 TRBJ2-4 TRBV18 few TGTGCCAGCTCGACCGGGACAGGATTAGCCAAAAACATTCAGTACTTC CASSTGTGLAKNIQYF
. TRBJ1-6 TRBV29-1 many TGCAGCGTTGAGGTCGCCGGGGGTTCACCCCTCCACTTT CSVEVAGGSPLHF
. TRBJ2-7 TRBV5-1 . TGCGCCAGCAGCTGGAGGATCGGGACGCCCCCTGGATACGAGCAGTACTTC CASSWRIGTPPGYEQYF
. TRBJ2-2 TRBV9 . TGTGCCAGCAGCGTAGCTACGGGTAGCAGGGAGCTGTTTTTT CASSVATGSRELFF
TRBD2 TRBJ2-1 TRBV20-1 few TGCAGTGCCTTGCGGGGGTTCTCCTACAATGAGCAGTTCTTC CSALRGFSYNEQFF
. TRBJ1-5 TRBV6-2/TRBV6-3 few TGTGCCAGCAGTGCCCTGGGCCTGGGCGCTGGGCCCCAGCATTTT CASSALGLGAGPQHF
TRBD2 TRBJ2-1 TRBV27 few TGTGCCAGCAGCTGGACTAGCGGGGGTGTCTACAATGAGCAGTTCTTC CASSWTSGGVYNEQFF
TRBD2 TRBJ2-1 TRBV7-8 . TGTGCCAGCAGCCCGGGCCCTAGCGGGGGGGCCAATGAGCAGTTCTTC CASSPGPSGGANEQFF
TRBD1 TRBJ2-1 TRBV4-3 few TGCGCCAGCAGCCAAGAGGGAACAGGGGGCTCCTACAATGAGCAGTTCTTC CASSQEGTGGSYNEQFF
. TRBJ1-1 TRBV4-3 . TGCGCCAGCAGCCAAGTTGGCCAGATGAACACTGAAGCTTTCTTT CASSQVGQMNTEAFF
. TRBJ2-1 TRBV7-9 . TGTGCCAGCAGCGCCACAGGGACTGAGCAGTTCTTC CASSATGTEQFF
. TRBJ1-2 TRBV5-6 few TGTGCCAGCAGCTTTTCGGACCTCGGCGGCTACACCTTC CASSFSDLGGYTF
. TRBJ2-5 TRBV7-9 . TGTGCCAGCAGCTTATTGTCTCTAAAACGTACAGAGACCCAGTACTTC CASSLLSLKRTETQYF
. TRBJ2-4 TRBV2 many TGTGCCAGCAGTGCCCCCCTTGCCCAGTACTTC CASSAPLAQYF
TRBD1 TRBJ2-1 TRBV20-1 . TGCAGTGCTAGCCGGGACAGGGGTAGGAATGAGCAGTTCTTC CSASRDRGRNEQFF
. TRBJ2-7 TRBV11-2 many TGTGCCAGCAGCCCAAGCCCCGGCGGACGCCTGGACGAGCAGTACTTC CASSPSPGGRLDEQYF
. TRBJ1-1 TRBV5-1 many TGCGCCAGCAGCTTGGGGACAGCCAGAGAAGCTTTCTTT CASSLGTAREAFF
. TRBJ2-3 TRBV6-1 . TGTGCCAGCAATCCACTACTTACAGGGACCCAGACGCAGTATTTT CASNPLLTGTQTQYF
. TRBJ2-3 TRBV9 few TGTGCCAGCAGCGTTTTGGGGAGGAGGACAGATACGCAGTATTTT CASSVLGRRTDTQYF
. TRBJ2-1 TRBV4-3 many TGCGCCAGCAGCCAAGACTTCCCGGGACGTAACTACAATGAGCAGTTCTTC CASSQDFPGRNYNEQFF
TRBD1 TRBJ2-3 TRBV7-8 . TGTGCCGGCAGCTACTTGGGACAGGGTTCAGATACGCAGTATTTT CAGSYLGQGSDTQYF
. TRBJ1-1 TRBV3-1 few TGTGCCAGCAGCCGTGACCCTGGGCGCTCGAACACTGAAGCTTTCTTT CASSRDPGRSNTEAFF
TRBD1 TRBJ2-3 TRBV5-1 few TGCGCCAGCAGCCAAGGGACAGGGGGCTATACGCAGTATTTT CASSQGTGGYTQYF
. TRBJ2-7 TRBV4-3 few TGCGCCAGCAGCCAAGGGGGTGCAATCTCCTACGAGCAGTACTTC CASSQGGAISYEQYF
TRBD2 TRBJ2-3 TRBV4-1 few TGCGCCAGCAGCCACGGACTAGCGGGGGATCGTACGCAGTATTTT CASSHGLAGDRTQYF
TRBD1 TRBJ2-2 TRBV24-1 . TGTGCCACCAGTGAAGGGACAGGGTATACCGGGGAGCTGTTTTTT CATSEGTGYTGELFF
. TRBJ2-1 TRBV7-9 few TGTGCCAGCAGCTTTTCGGGGGGCCAGAGGAATGAGCAGTTCTTC CASSFSGGQRNEQFF
. TRBJ1-2 TRBV5-6 . TGTGCCAGCAGCTTCTCTGATAGGATCTATGGCTACACCTTC CASSFSDRIYGYTF
. TRBJ1-2 TRBV6-5 . TGTGCCAGCAGTTACTCGGCGGGAAGGAAGAATCGCTACACCTTC CASSYSAGRKNRYTF
. TRBJ1-2 TRBV6-6 . TGTGCCAGCAGCCAAAGGACGTGGTATGGCTACACCTTC CASSQRTWYGYTF
. TRBJ1-1 TRBV10-3 few TGTGCCGTCTCCAGAGGGGACACTGAAGCTTTCTTT CAVSRGDTEAFF
TRBD1 TRBJ2-1 TRBV24-1 . TGTGCCACCAGTGACCCGGACAGGGATGGGAATGAGCAGTTCTTC CATSDPDRDGNEQFF
. TRBJ2-2 TRBV18 . TGTGCCAGCTCACCGGACACCGGGGAGCTGTTTTTT CASSPDTGELFF
TRBD2 TRBJ2-7 TRBV29-1 few TGCAGCGTTGCTGGGACTAGCGGGGGGCCCCGAGGGAACGAGCAGTACTTC CSVAGTSGGPRGNEQYF
TRBD2 TRBJ2-3 TRBV4-1 few TGCGCCAGCGGGTCAGGCCGGGGGGGCCGCACAGATACGCAGTATTTT CASGSGRGGRTDTQYF
. TRBJ1-2 TRBV7-2 many TGTGCCAGCAGCCCAACACTTAACTATGGCTACACCTTC CASSPTLNYGYTF